The rows below give T cell receptor beta chains drawn from one sample of a study of T cell changes during pregnancy in multiple sclerosis. The method was immunoSEQ multiplex PCR; TCRdb's version includes in-frame clones alone and lacks a portion of them. This sample has 50,000 to 65,000 clones; around 90% occur once, and the top ten carry around 1.3%. Sequencing used peripheral blood, obtained in the second trimester of pregnancy. The receptors stem from a female donor with multiple sclerosis, enrolled in a pregnancy study. The CDR3 runs from the conserved cysteine through the conserved F or W. The order of the fields is CDR3 protein, CDR3 DNA, CDR3 length, clone size, V gene, J gene, D gene. D genes are given only for firm matches. Clone size is shown for a subset of rows, as once, few, many or a class of expanded clone.

CASSDRASANEQFF	TGTGCCAGCAGCGATCGTGCCAGCGCTAATGAGCAGTTCTTC	14	once	TRBV7-9	TRBJ2-1	.
CAISDLKGQVAYEQYF	TGTGCCATCAGTGACCTTAAGGGACAGGTAGCCTACGAGCAGTACTTC	16	.	TRBV10-3	TRBJ2-7	TRBD1
CASSLSGVSSYEQYF	TGTGCCAGCAGTTTATCCGGGGTGAGCTCCTACGAGCAGTACTTC	15	.	TRBV27	TRBJ2-7	.
CASSLGVRAGTFTDTQYF	TGTGCCAGCAGCTTAGGGGTACGCGCGGGGACCTTCACAGATACGCAGTATTTT	18	.	TRBV11-2	TRBJ2-3	.
CAITRGGPTETQYF	TGTGCCATCACCCGGGGGGGCCCAACCGAGACCCAGTACTTC	14	.	TRBV10-3	TRBJ2-5	TRBD2
CASSLWVGVSSEQYF	TGTGCCAGCAGCCTCTGGGTAGGGGTTTCTTCCGAGCAGTACTTC	15	few	TRBV7-9	TRBJ2-7	.
CATYRQGYSGANVLTF	TGTGCCACCTATAGACAGGGCTACTCTGGGGCCAACGTCCTGACTTTC	16	.	TRBV5-4	TRBJ2-6	TRBD1
CASSSPTVQETQYF	TGTGCCAGCAGCTCCCCGACAGTTCAAGAGACCCAGTACTTC	14	.	TRBV5-4	TRBJ2-5	.
CASSYSRRLGYTF	TGTGCCAGCAGTTACTCGAGGAGGCTTGGCTACACCTTC	13	.	TRBV6-5	TRBJ1-2	.
CASSIAGAQRAGQPQHF	TGTGCCAGTAGTATAGCTGGCGCGCAGAGGGCCGGTCAGCCCCAGCATTTT	17	.	TRBV19	TRBJ1-5	.
CASSPRGGPWEKLFF	TGCGCCAGCAGCCCTCGAGGGGGCCCTTGGGAAAAACTGTTTTTT	15	.	TRBV5-1	TRBJ1-4	TRBD1
CASRTGVEAFF	TGTGCCAGCAGGACAGGGGTAGAAGCTTTCTTT	11	.	TRBV28	TRBJ1-1	TRBD1
CASSVYGASEAFF	TGTGCCAGCAGTGTCTATGGGGCGTCTGAAGCTTTCTTT	13	.	TRBV6-1	TRBJ1-1	.
CASSLGRGEGDTQYF	TGCGCCAGCAGCTTGGGGCGGGGGGAAGGAGATACGCAGTATTTT	15	.	TRBV5-1	TRBJ2-3	TRBD2
CASSHWGTGTFF	.	12	.	TRBV4-1	TRBJ2-7	.
CAWTGQHTGELFF	TGTGCCTGGACTGGACAGCACACCGGGGAGCTGTTTTTT	13	few	TRBV30	TRBJ2-2	.
CASSRQGANSPLHF	TGTGCCAGCAGCAGACAGGGGGCGAATTCACCCCTCCACTTT	14	.	TRBV6-5	TRBJ1-6	TRBD1
CASKQGAGEKLFF	TGTGCCAGCAAACAGGGGGCAGGGGAAAAACTGTTTTTT	13	.	TRBV18	TRBJ1-4	TRBD1
CASSFLAEDTQYF	TGTGCCAGCAGTTTTCTAGCGGAAGATACGCAGTATTTT	13	.	TRBV27	TRBJ2-3	TRBD2
CAWSDGGYPREQFF	TGTGCCTGGAGTGATGGTGGCTACCCCAGGGAGCAGTTCTTC	14	.	TRBV30	TRBJ2-1	.
CASRHGTGVENIQYF	TGCGCCAGCAGACACGGTACAGGGGTCGAAAACATTCAGTACTTC	15	.	TRBV4-3	TRBJ2-4	TRBD1
CASSLEYQGNTEAFF	TGTGCCAGCAGCTTAGAATATCAGGGGAACACTGAAGCTTTCTTT	15	.	TRBV11-2	TRBJ1-1	.
CASSFLTGGDPSEQYF	TGCGCCAGCAGCTTCCTGACAGGGGGGGACCCATCCGAGCAGTACTTC	16	.	TRBV4-3	TRBJ2-7	TRBD1
CASSSSRVRLGGYTF	TGTGCCAGCAGCTCGTCGCGGGTGCGGCTGGGGGGCTACACCTTC	15	.	TRBV7-9	TRBJ1-2	.
CASSRMRGGNGLNSPLHF	TGTGCCAGCAGCCGGATGAGGGGGGGGAACGGTTTGAATTCACCCCTCCACTTT	18	.	TRBV5-6	TRBJ1-6	.
CASALGRVSYEQYF	TGCGCCAGCGCACTTGGGAGGGTCTCCTACGAGCAGTACTTC	14	.	TRBV5-1	TRBJ2-7	TRBD2
CASRPRTESGEQYF	TGTGCAAGTCGCCCCCGAACGGAATCGGGGGAGCAGTACTTC	14	.	TRBV12-2	TRBJ2-7	.
CASRRGQGRETQYF	TGTGCCAGCAGGCGGGGACAGGGCCGGGAGACCCAGTACTTC	14	.	TRBV6-6	TRBJ2-5	TRBD1
CASSLGQGAGFDSPLHF	TGCGCCAGCAGCTTGGGGCAGGGGGCTGGCTTTGATTCACCCCTCCACTTT	17	once	TRBV5-1	TRBJ1-6	TRBD1
CASSHMARAKDRGQGEQYF	TGTGCCAGCAGCCATATGGCAAGGGCGAAGGACAGGGGTCAGGGCGAGCAGTACTTC	19	.	TRBV7-4	TRBJ2-7	TRBD1
CASSFPQAPYEQYF	TGCGCCAGCAGCTTTCCCCAAGCCCCCTACGAGCAGTACTTC	14	.	TRBV5-1	TRBJ2-7	.
CASSQDPYSTVATNEKLFF	TGTGCCAGCAGCCAAGATCCGTACAGCACAGTCGCAACTAATGAAAAACTGTTTTTT	19	.	TRBV4-2	TRBJ1-4	.
CASSSFLGGGAGETQYF	TGTGCCAGCAGCTCTTTCCTCGGCGGGGGGGCCGGGGAGACCCAGTACTTC	17	.	TRBV11-2	TRBJ2-5	TRBD2
CASSLFTGLVSGANVLTF	TGTGCCAGCAGCCTTTTTACAGGGCTAGTCTCTGGGGCCAACGTCCTGACTTTC	18	once	TRBV7-3	TRBJ2-6	.
CASPSLRVGDGYTF	TGTGCCAGCCCCTCGCTCCGGGTAGGCGATGGCTACACCTTC	14	.	TRBV6-4	TRBJ1-2	.
CASSLRGLRQGIAETQYF	TGTGCCAGCAGCTTACGGGGCCTGAGACAGGGGATTGCAGAGACCCAGTACTTC	18	.	TRBV7-3	TRBJ2-5	TRBD1
CASSVGQIPTDTQYF	TGTGCCAGCAGCGTAGGACAGATTCCCACAGATACGCAGTATTTT	15	.	TRBV9	TRBJ2-3	.
CSVEADTGELFF	TGCAGCGTTGAGGCGGACACCGGGGAGCTGTTTTTT	12	.	TRBV29-1	TRBJ2-2	.
CASSETGGGYEQYF	TGCGCCAGCAGTGAAACAGGGGGCGGTTACGAGCAGTACTTC	14	few	TRBV10-2	TRBJ2-7	TRBD1
CASSRINSANYEQYF	TGTGCCAGCAGCCGTATCAATTCCGCGAACTACGAGCAGTACTTC	15	.	TRBV11-2	TRBJ2-7	.
CAISEQTGGVETQYF	TGTGCCATCAGTGAGCAAACAGGGGGCGTCGAGACCCAGTACTTC	15	.	TRBV10-3	TRBJ2-5	TRBD1